In its sample, the clone carrying this T cell receptor (beta chain) was seen many times. This sample was included in a study of molecular identifiers for immune sequencing clone quantification. Study at large: RNA from 20,000 or 100,000 naive CD8 cells was split five ways in replicates, with four sequenced.

Sorted naive CD8 T cells were those defined as CD8+CD4-CCR7+CD45RA+. Germline values: CDR1 MNHEY, CDR2 SVGEGT. V lost 2 bases to trimming and J lost 0 bases, with 19 bases between them. The CDR3 is 18 residues long. Listed TCR primers and previously described methods were used for bulk TCR libraries. A single record per CDR3 protein comes from TCRdb applying MiXCR to the PCR reads. Of about 510,000 distinct CDR3 sequences detected, roughly a fifth appear once; the ten largest clones hold about 0.8%. V gene TRBV6-2 or TRBV6-3 combines with J gene TRBJ2-5, with D possibly being TRBD1 or TRBD2 (5 bases each). What was sequenced was naive CD8+ T cells from blood, with Jurkat cell RNA spiked in. As for subset: FACS-sorted CD8+CD4-CCR7+CD45RA+ naive T cells. This TCR derives from a human donor in good health. Some libraries in this study had Jurkat cell RNA spiked in. In DNA form, the CDR3 reads TGTGCCAGCAGTTACCCTCCGGGACGGCCACCGTACCAAGAGACCCAGTACTTC. It yields the protein CASSYPPGRPPYQETQYF.